This entry lists 8 T cell receptor beta chains sequenced from one sample in a study of T cell responses to AZD1222 COVID-19 vaccine. Assay: immunoSEQ multiplex PCR; the TCRdb copy retains only in-frame clones and omits some. The data show 210,000 or so clones, with 93% seen just once and over 0.95% held by the top ten. The sequencing used peripheral blood, collected on day 0 of MenACWY control vaccination. These receptors were obtained from an adult in good health.

The chain joins TRBV4-1 to TRBJ1-6, with 7 nucleotides matching TRBD1. The CDR3 covers 14 residues. From germline, CDR1 is MGHRA and CDR2 YSYEKL. After removal of 4 bases from V and 5 bases from J, the junction contained 2 bases not matched to a gene. The CDR3 bases are TGCGCCAGCAGCCCGGGACAGAATAATTCACCCCTCCACTTT. Amino acid sequence: CASSPGQNNSPLHF.

The sample holds one count of this clone. V and J are TRBV15 and TRBJ1-3, with TRBD1 identical over 8 bases. CDR1 is LNHNV and CDR2 is YYDKDF in the germline V gene (reference sequence). J was trimmed by 2 bases and V by 6 bases; bases with no gene match: 6. The CDR3 sequence is 15 residues long. Here the CDR3 reads CATRRTGSAGNTIYF. The CDR3 nucleotides read TGTGCCACCAGGCGGACAGGGAGCGCTGGAAACACCATATATTTT.

The gene calls are TRBV2 and TRBJ2-4; D gene ambiguous. Germline V gene data show CDR1 as SNHLY and CDR2 as FYNNEI. The CDR3 spans 15 residues. The V gene lost 4 bases and the J gene lost 2 bases, with 12 bases spanning the gap. The CDR3 coding sequence is TGTGCCAGCAGTGTTCAAAGCACACCCAAAAACATTCAGTACTTC. It is translated as CASSVQSTPKNIQYF.

This chain uses TRBV3-1 (or the pseudogene TRBV3-2) with TRBJ1-6; possibly TRBD1 for D (5 bases). The CDR3 contains 15 residues. Germline V gives CDR1 LGHDT, CDR2 YNNKEL (reference sequence). Deletions cut 3 bases from V and 6 bases from J, with 12 bases between. CDR3 loop: CASSQGGGPNSPLHF. The CDR3 region has the DNA TGTGCCAGCAGCCAGGGGGGGGGACCTAATTCACCCCTCCACTTT.

V and J are TRBV7-8 and TRBJ1-2; the D is unclear. Germline CDR1 and CDR2: SGHVS and FQNEAQ. This CDR3 is built from 13 residues. The V gene lost 1 base and the J gene lost 7 bases, with 10 bases spanning the gap. The CDR3 DNA follows: TGTGCCAGCAGCTTAGGGGGTATACCTGGCTACACCTTC. Protein: CASSLGGIPGYTF.

This clone showed up just once. V usage is TRBV10-3 and J usage is TRBJ2-7; D is unresolved. Germline loops: CDR1 ENHRY, CDR2 SYGVKD. V lost 3 bases, J lost 3 bases, and 12 bases lay in between. This CDR3 region has 14 residues. The CDR3 DNA reads as TGTGCCATCAGTGAACAGAATTGGGACTACGAGCAGTACTTC. As protein: CAISEQNWDYEQYF.

V usage is TRBV28 and J usage is TRBJ2-1; D gene uncertain. Germline V CDR1 and CDR2: MDHEN, SYDVKM. With 10 bases removed from V and 0 bases from J, the gap between germline ends came to 10 bases. CDR3 length equals 13 residues. CDR3 in DNA: TGTGCCACCAGACCTAGCTCCTACAATGAGCAGTTCTTC. Residues: CATRPSSYNEQFF.

The sample holds one count of this clone. The V and J genes are TRBV11-1 and TRBJ1-1, with unresolved D. This CDR3 comprises 14 residues. The germline gives CDR1 SGHAT, CDR2 FQDESV (reference sequence). Trimming removed 5 bases at V and 5 bases at J, with 15 bases between. DNA of the CDR3: TGTGCCAGCAGCCCCCATAGTGCAAGGACTGAAGCTTTCTTT. It translates to CASSPHSARTEAFF.